This TCR beta chain is from a study of T cell responses to AZD1222 COVID-19 vaccine. The CDR3 is made up of 16 amino acids. Trimming removed 0 bases from V and 5 bases from J, with 17 bases in between. In germline, CDR1 is SGDLS, CDR2 YYNGEE. Sequenced by immunoSEQ multiplex PCR; TCRdb stores in-frame clones only, minus some. This table has about 210,000 clones, roughly 94% appearing once. This chain connects TRBV9 to TRBJ2-5; D is possibly TRBD2 (7 bases). The TCR originated in an adult who received the MenACWY meningococcal vaccine as a control. The sequencing here drew on peripheral blood, taken 28 days after the second dose of the MenACWY control vaccine. CDR3 residues: CASSVERVGGLETQYF. The CDR3 DNA is TGTGCCAGCAGCGTAGAAAGAGTGGGGGGGCTCGAGACCCAGTACTTC.